Listed here are 10 T cell receptor beta chains from one sample, sequenced in a study of blood T cells in healthy people across ages. The use of a sample-barcoded 5' primer and a J-beta primer mix characterized a second PCR of 7 to 11 cycles. TCRdb re-derived calls from the 5' RACE reads in MiXCR, one entry per CDR3 protein. The table includes hundreds of thousands of distinct CDR3 sequences, around 62% detected once. The sample consisted of blood. These receptors were collected from a man younger than 45 in good health.

J is TRBJ2-1 and V is TRBV4-2, with 9 bases aligning to TRBD2. The J call is doubtful: the DNA matches TRBJ2-7 better. There are 15 residues in the CDR3. The germline CDR1 and CDR2 sequences are LGHNA and YNFKEQ. This CDR3 is CASSQKRGDHNEQYF. Written as DNA, the CDR3 is TGTGCCAGCAGCCAGAAGCGGGGGGATCACAATGAGCAGTACTTC.

This clonotype was detected only a few times. The chain is built from TRBV6-2 or TRBV6-3 and TRBJ2-7, with 9 bases identical to TRBD1. J gave up 4 bases and V 2 bases, and 3 bases lay outside the gene matches. Germline V gives CDR1 MNHEY, CDR2 SVGEGT. This CDR3 has 14 amino acids. In nucleotides, the CDR3 is TGTGCCAGCAGTTACGGGACAGGGAGATACGAGCAGTACTTC. Translated, it gives CASSYGTGRYEQYF.

The gene calls are TRBV14 and TRBJ2-4; maybe TRBD2 (6 bases). Germline assignment: CDR1 SGHDN and CDR2 FVKESK. This CDR3 contains 13 residues. The germline V and J ends were trimmed by 0 bases and 13 bases, with 13 bases remaining between them. The CDR3 DNA sequence: TGTGCCAGCAGCCAAGAGCGGGGCACGGAGCAGTACTTC. This translates into CASSQERGTEQYF.

In DNA, the CDR3 is TGCGCCAGCAGCTTGGGGATAGGTCCCTCCTACGAGCAGTACTTC. This codes for CASSLGIGPSYEQYF. The rearrangement links TRBV5-1 to TRBJ2-7; D gene uncertain. V was shortened by 0 bases and J by 0 bases, with 10 bases between the two germline ends. Germline CDR1 SGHRS, CDR2 YFSETQ. The CDR3 loop spans 15 amino acids.

V usage is TRBV2 and J usage is TRBJ1-2; maybe TRBD1 (6 bases). The length of the CDR3 is 13 residues. Germline V gene lookup returns CDR1 SNHLY and CDR2 FYNNEI. The V end lost 4 bases, the J end lost 8 bases, and 14 bases lay between the germline ends. The CDR3 DNA reads as TGTGCCAGCAGTGGACAGGCCTCCGGGGGCTACACCTTC. It is translated as CASSGQASGGYTF.

This clonotype was seen a single time. This chain connects TRBV6-2 or TRBV6-3 to TRBJ2-3; TRBD2 aligns across 10 bases. This CDR3 comprises 19 residues. V was clipped by 4 bases and J by 0 bases; unmatched bases: 13. Germline V gene sequence: CDR1 MNHEY, CDR2 SVGEGT. The CDR3 region is CASSSPSGGAFRSTDTQYF. The CDR3 coding sequence is TGTGCCAGCAGTTCTCCTAGCGGGGGTGCTTTCCGGAGCACAGATACGCAGTATTTT.

This clonotype was picked up a small number of times. The CDR3 reads CAINPGQADTQYF. CDR3 bases: TGTGCCATCAATCCGGGGCAGGCAGATACGCAGTATTTT. The V gene is TRBV10-3, the J gene TRBJ2-3; D possibly uses TRBD1 or TRBD2 (5 bases each). V lost 7 bases and J lost 4, with 12 bases in between. The CDR3 consists of 13 residues. Per the germline V gene, CDR1 is ENHRY and CDR2 is SYGVKD.

This sequence joins TRBV29-1 and TRBJ2-7; perhaps TRBD1 as D (6 bases). The V end was cut by 5 bases, the J end by 0 bases, with 14 bases between. CDR3 length equals 14 residues. Germline V gene data show CDR1 as SQVTM and CDR2 as ANQGSEA. The CDR3, as DNA: TGCAGCGTTCGTACAGGGTATAGCTCCTACGAGCAGTACTTC. Protein: CSVRTGYSSYEQYF.

V usage is TRBV9 and J usage is TRBJ2-1; the match to TRBD2 covers 8 bases. The tail of the sequence fits TRBJ2-7 better, so the J call may be wrong. The CDR3 runs 15 residues. Germline assignment: CDR1 SGDLS and CDR2 YYNGEE. CDR3 residues: CASSVSGGPTNEQYF. DNA for the CDR3: TGTGCCAGCAGCGTGTCGGGGGGGCCTACGAATGAGCAGTACTTC.

This sequence joins TRBV6-6 and TRBJ1-4; maybe TRBD1 (6 bases). The V and J ends lost 2 bases and 7 bases respectively, with 17 bases between them. The CDR3 loop spans 16 amino acids. Germline assignment: CDR1 MNHNY and CDR2 SVGAGI (reference sequence). CDR3 sequence reads: CASSYNRDNPPEKLFF. The CDR3 DNA follows: TGTGCCAGCAGTTACAACCGGGACAACCCCCCTGAAAAACTGTTTTTT.